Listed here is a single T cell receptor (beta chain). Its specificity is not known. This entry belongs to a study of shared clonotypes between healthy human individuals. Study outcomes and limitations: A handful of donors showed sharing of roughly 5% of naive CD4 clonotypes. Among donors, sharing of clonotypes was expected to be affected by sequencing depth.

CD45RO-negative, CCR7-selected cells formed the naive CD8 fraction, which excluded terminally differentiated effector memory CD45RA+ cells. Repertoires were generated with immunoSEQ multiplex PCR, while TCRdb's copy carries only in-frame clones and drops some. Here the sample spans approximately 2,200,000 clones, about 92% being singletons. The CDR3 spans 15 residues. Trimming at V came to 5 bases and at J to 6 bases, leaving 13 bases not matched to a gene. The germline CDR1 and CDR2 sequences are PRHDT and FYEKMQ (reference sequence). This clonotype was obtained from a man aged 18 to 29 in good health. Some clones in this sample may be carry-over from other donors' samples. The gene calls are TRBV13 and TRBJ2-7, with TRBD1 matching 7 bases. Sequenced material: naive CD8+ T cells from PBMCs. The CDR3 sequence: CASSLRQGPSGEQYF. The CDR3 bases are TGTGCCAGCAGCCTCCGACAGGGACCGTCGGGCGAGCAGTACTTC.